This is a list of T cell receptor beta chains from one sample in a study of blood T cell repertoires in COVID-19. Repertoires were generated with immunoSEQ multiplex PCR, while TCRdb's copy carries only in-frame clones and drops some. The repertoire holds about 210,000 clones, with almost 90% as singletons. Sequences were obtained from peripheral blood. The receptors originated from a man younger than 35 with active or convalescent COVID-19. Both conserved end residues are part of each CDR3. Fields, in order: CDR3 protein, J gene, CDR3 length, V gene.

CDR3aa: CASSFMDRESYGYTF; j_gene: TRBJ1-2; len: 15; v_gene: TRBV7-2
CDR3aa: CASSQDLGLAGETQYF; j_gene: TRBJ2-5; len: 16; v_gene: TRBV4-3
CDR3aa: CASRGPGLAGGRNTQYF; j_gene: TRBJ2-3; len: 17; v_gene: TRBV2
CDR3aa: CASSYREDTEAFF; j_gene: TRBJ1-1; len: 13; v_gene: TRBV6-5
CDR3aa: CASSLVVRQPQHF; j_gene: TRBJ1-5; len: 13; v_gene: TRBV7-8
CDR3aa: CASSPGTGSVDTEAFF; j_gene: TRBJ1-1; len: 16; v_gene: TRBV5-1
CDR3aa: CASSPATGSSYNSPLHF; j_gene: TRBJ1-6; len: 17; v_gene: TRBV28
CDR3aa: CASSLAPGRSRDEQFF; j_gene: TRBJ2-1; len: 16; v_gene: TRBV7-8
CDR3aa: CASSLHRGEKLFF; j_gene: TRBJ1-4; len: 13; v_gene: TRBV27
CDR3aa: CASGPGLTSDTQYF; j_gene: TRBJ2-3; len: 14; v_gene: TRBV5-1
CDR3aa: CASSDVGDIYSPLHF; j_gene: TRBJ1-6; len: 15; v_gene: TRBV6-1
CDR3aa: CATSRAAGVAETQYF; j_gene: TRBJ2-5; len: 15; v_gene: TRBV15
CDR3aa: CSVGGSGNTIYF; j_gene: TRBJ1-3; len: 12; v_gene: TRBV29-1
CDR3aa: CASSIGLAGGDTQYF; j_gene: TRBJ2-3; len: 15; v_gene: TRBV19
CDR3aa: CASRSTGTAYGYTF; j_gene: TRBJ1-2; len: 14; v_gene: TRBV10-2
CDR3aa: CASTNSGLLRQNTGELFF; j_gene: TRBJ2-2; len: 18; v_gene: TRBV19
CDR3aa: CASSEGTDQPQHF; j_gene: TRBJ1-5; len: 13; v_gene: TRBV6-1
CDR3aa: CASSLGGSGANVLTF; j_gene: TRBJ2-6; len: 15; v_gene: TRBV7-2
CDR3aa: CASSELASGNSPLHF; j_gene: TRBJ1-6; len: 15; v_gene: TRBV2
CDR3aa: CASSLSSGGDADTQYF; j_gene: TRBJ2-3; len: 16; v_gene: TRBV7-3
CDR3aa: CASSMGRGLPGELFF; j_gene: TRBJ2-2; len: 15; v_gene: TRBV19
CDR3aa: CASSLGWDRDSTDTQYF; j_gene: TRBJ2-3; len: 17; v_gene: TRBV7-8